This entry features one TCR beta chain sequence. CDR3 length: 14 amino acids. Germline V gene sequence: CDR1 LGHDT, CDR2 YNNKEL (reference sequence). V was pared by 0 bases and J by 4 bases, with 1 base of the junction left unmatched. Source study methods: Using reference gene primer amplification, nucleated cell counts were estimated. Using immunoSEQ multiplex PCR, the repertoire was profiled, and TCRdb retains in-frame clones only, with some absent. That table gives V, J and clone size, and the DNA gave D and trimming. The sample lists about 150,000 clones; roughly 78% were seen once. This sample is part of a study of blood T cell repertoires in COVID-19. At the level of the study: Researchers got acute and convalescent COVID-19 samples from the United States, Italy and Spain. T cells, B-cell-depleted T cells, or PBMCs supplied cDNA or gDNA.

Material: peripheral blood. The V and J genes are TRBV3-1 (or the pseudogene TRBV3-2) and TRBJ2-5; 8 bases fit TRBD1. The receptor comes from an older man with acute or convalescent COVID-19. CDR3 nucleotide sequence: TGTGCCAGCAGCCAAGATGGGACAGGAGAGACCCAGTACTTC. It translates to CASSQDGTGETQYF.